A selection of T cell receptor beta chains follows, all from one sample in a study of T cell responses to AZD1222 COVID-19 vaccine. TCRdb keeps only in-frame clones here, not all; method: immunoSEQ multiplex PCR. The profile shows some 150,000 clones, 89% of them singletons. The sample here was peripheral blood, taken on day 0 of AZD1222 vaccination. The receptors here all came from an adult in good health. CDR3s include the opening cysteine and the closing phenylalanine or tryptophan. Each record gives: clone size, V gene, J gene, D gene, CDR3 DNA, CDR3 protein. D genes are given only for firm matches. A clone size is listed for some rows: how often the clone was seen (once, few, many), or a class if it is expanded.

once	TRBV28	TRBJ1-5	-	TGTGCCAGCAGGATCGGGATTCGACTTAGCAATCAGCCCCAGCATTTT	CASRIGIRLSNQPQHF
-	TRBV5-8	TRBJ1-5	-	TGTGCCAGCAGCCAGACAGGCTTCTATAGCAATCAGCCCCAGCATTTT	CASSQTGFYSNQPQHF
-	TRBV28	TRBJ1-6	-	TGTGCCAGCAGCCCCGCCGAAACCTATAATTCACCCCTCCACTTT	CASSPAETYNSPLHF
-	TRBV7-9	TRBJ2-5	-	TGTGCCAGCGGATTCCCCGCCGAGACAGCGCAAGTAGCCCAGTACTTC	CASGFPAETAQVAQYF
-	TRBV12-2	TRBJ2-1	-	TGTGCAAGTCGCTTAGTAGACAAAAGCTCCTACAATGAGCAGTTCTTC	CASRLVDKSSYNEQFF
-	TRBV18	TRBJ1-5	TRBD1	TGTGCCAGCTCAACGGGGCGCGCCGGGACAGGGCTGGGTCAGCCCCAGCATTTT	CASSTGRAGTGLGQPQHF
once	TRBV9	TRBJ2-7	-	TGTGCCAGCAGCCCCGATCGGGGTACTGATTACGAGCAGTACTTC	CASSPDRGTDYEQYF
-	TRBV6-5	TRBJ1-2	TRBD1	TGTGCCAGCAGTTTCGGGACAGGAGTTAACTATGGCTACACCTTC	CASSFGTGVNYGYTF
-	TRBV20-1	TRBJ2-3	-	TGCAGTGCTAGTAAGGCCACCCATACGCAGTATTTT	CSASKATHTQYF
once	TRBV2	TRBJ1-2	TRBD1	TGTGCCAGAGCTCCCGGGACAGGGGACGGCTACACCTTC	CARAPGTGDGYTF
once	TRBV7-9	TRBJ1-6	-	TGTGCCAGCAGCCAGCCAGGGAGTAATTCACCCCTCCACTTT	CASSQPGSNSPLHF
-	TRBV4-2	TRBJ1-1	TRBD1	TGTGCCAGCAGCCAGAAAGCCGGGACAGGGGAAGGAGAAGCTTTCTTT	CASSQKAGTGEGEAFF
-	TRBV6-5	TRBJ2-3	-	TGTGCCAGCAGCCCCTCGGCGGCAGATACGCAGTATTTT	CASSPSAADTQYF
-	TRBV5-1	TRBJ1-4	-	TGCGCCAGCAGCTTCGATGGACATAATGAAAAACTGTTTTTT	CASSFDGHNEKLFF
-	TRBV28	TRBJ1-4	-	TGTGCCAGCAGTTTGGTCAATGAAAAACTGTTTTTT	CASSLVNEKLFF
once	TRBV2	TRBJ1-4	-	TGTGCCAGCAGTGCGGGGACGTCAACTAATGAAAAACTGTTTTTT	CASSAGTSTNEKLFF
few	TRBV5-1	TRBJ2-2	-	TGCGCCAGCAGCTTGGTTGTCAGGCCGAACACCGGGGAGCTGTTTTTT	CASSLVVRPNTGELFF